The following is a T cell receptor (beta chain) sequence with its context. Authors' data handling: Amplifying reference gene primers gave estimates of nucleated cell counts. Sequencing was performed with immunoSEQ multiplex PCR; in TCRdb, only in-frame clones are kept and a portion is missing. The DNA gave D and trimming, while V, J and clone size come from that table. This sample yields 270,000 or so clones, of which nearly 85% are seen a single time; around 9.2% belongs to the top ten. The CDR3 contains 14 residues. The germline gives CDR1 SGHTA, CDR2 FQGNSA. Trimming took 5 bases from V and 0 from J, leaving 11 bases between them. This sample is drawn from a study of blood T cell repertoires in COVID-19.

This sequence originates from a human donor in a cohort sampled during active COVID-19. The rearrangement links TRBV7-2 to TRBJ2-7; D is perhaps TRBD2 (6 bases). The sequenced material came from peripheral blood. The CDR3 DNA follows: TGTGCCAGCAGCCTTAGCGGTATCTCCTACGAGCAGTACTTC. Protein sequence: CASSLSGISYEQYF.